A single sample gave rise to the 5 T cell receptor beta chains below, sequenced in a study of T-cell memory formation after mild COVID-19. Using its own MiXCR run on the 5' RACE reads, TCRdb lists one record per CDR3 protein. The repertoire consists of fewer than 450,000 distinct CDR3 sequences, with approximately 24% occurring once and the leading ten covering around 9.5%. The material sequenced was PBMCs or a T cell subset sorted from them (not recorded which). These receptors originate from an adult woman who had mild COVID-19 (a few samples of this study predate the infection). Cell type and time point are not known.

This chain's CDR3 is CASIPRTSGLRVEQFF. CDR3 nucleotide sequence: TGTGCCAGCATTCCACGGACTAGCGGGTTACGGGTAGAGCAGTTCTTC. The V and J genes are TRBV12-3 or TRBV12-4 and TRBJ2-1; TRBD2 agrees at 11 bases. V lost 7 bases and J lost 10; bases outside the gene matches: 15. The CDR3 is 16 residues long.

The V and J genes are TRBV5-6 and TRBJ2-1; no clear D gene. The V end lost 2 bases, the J end lost 0 bases, and 9 bases lay between the germline ends. Germline V gives CDR1 SGHDT, CDR2 YYEEEE. CDR3 size: 15 residues. CDR3 DNA sequence: TGTGCCAGCAGCTTCGCGACAACCTCCTACAATGAGCAGTTCTTC. Its translation is CASSFATTSYNEQFF. The full variable domain, in which reference TRBV5-6 and TRBJ2-1 provide the parts outside the CDR3, is DAGVTQSPTHLIKTRGQQVTLRCSPKSGHDTVSWYQQALGQGPQFIFQYYEEEERQRGNFPDRFSGHQFPNYSSELNVNALLLGDSALYLCASSFATTSYNEQFFGPGTRLTVL.

CDR3 residues: CATSRDYGGSNQPQHF. For the CDR3, the DNA is TGTGCCACCAGCAGAGATTATGGAGGGAGCAATCAGCCCCAGCATTTT. This chain joins TRBV15 and TRBJ1-5, with D hard to call. Germline CDR1 and CDR2: LNHNV and YYDKDF (reference sequence). The CDR3 consists of 16 residues. The V end was cut by 0 bases, the J end by 1 base, with 10 bases between.

The rearrangement links TRBV7-9 to TRBJ2-7; D call uncertain. The CDR3 runs to 13 residues. V lost 5 bases and J 3 bases, leaving 11 bases between the germline ends. Germline lookup yields CDR1 SEHNR and CDR2 FQNEAQ (reference sequence). CDR3 sequence reads: CASSPLPVYEQYF. For the CDR3, the DNA is TGTGCCAGCAGCCCCCTTCCCGTCTACGAGCAGTACTTC.

The genes are TRBV11-3 and TRBJ2-7; the D is unclear. CDR3 size: 12 residues. The V and J ends lost 1 base and 6 bases respectively, with 7 bases between them. The germline V gene encodes CDR1 SGHNT and CDR2 YENEEA. The CDR3 protein is CASSLVSSEQYF. For the CDR3, the DNA is TGTGCCAGCAGCTTAGTTAGTTCCGAGCAGTACTTC.